These T cell receptor beta chains were read from a single sample in a study of blood T cell repertoires in COVID-19. Measured with immunoSEQ multiplex PCR; TCRdb has only the in-frame clones, and not every one. Of approximately 240,000 clones in the sample, over 80% were seen once. Sample: PBMCs or T cells enriched from blood (not recorded which). The receptor set was obtained from a young woman who had recovered from COVID-19. CDR3s leave out the opening cysteine and the closing phenylalanine or tryptophan. Each record gives: J gene, V gene, CDR3 protein.

>TRBJ1-1|TRBV9
ASSDRGGTEAF
>TRBJ1-2|TRBV6-2/TRBV6-3
ASSPVFWDKGTGYT
>TRBJ1-1|TRBV18
ASSPYRGLYDTEAF
>TRBJ1-2|TRBV6-6
ASSPLGGGGYT
>TRBJ2-3|TRBV7-6
ASSSVAGVKRTDTQY
>TRBJ2-7|TRBV10-3
AVGNRASGPSGSEQY
>TRBJ1-2|TRBV28
ASSFITVYGYT
>TRBJ2-1|TRBV18
ASLRGERTYNEQF
>TRBJ1-1|TRBV7-2
ASSLEPGGAEAF
>TRBJ2-5|TRBV7-9
ASSLGWTGQETQY
>TRBJ2-5|TRBV9
ASSPRGGQETQY
>TRBJ2-4|TRBV7-9
ASSLLREGLKNIQY
>TRBJ2-1|TRBV6-5
ASSYRQGGTYNEQF
>TRBJ1-6|TRBV3-1/TRBV3-2
ASSQSRYRVPRSPLH
>TRBJ2-2|TRBV9
ASSASGSKTGELF
>TRBJ1-5|TRBV6-1
ASSEDPDRVSQPQH
>TRBJ2-2|TRBV11-2
ASSFQGNTGELF
>TRBJ1-2|TRBV5-1
ASSLGGGNYGYT
>TRBJ1-4|TRBV19
ASSIPATNEKLF
>TRBJ2-7|TRBV7-8
ASSLGGGERKQY
>TRBJ1-3|TRBV10-3
AISVNRGPGNTIY
>TRBJ2-1|TRBV14
ASRPTSGSYNEQF
>TRBJ1-5|TRBV6-6
ASSYPLQPQH
>TRBJ2-7|TRBV2
ASSEGLAYEQY
>TRBJ1-1|TRBV5-4
ASGDARTGDTEAF
>TRBJ1-2|TRBV19
ASSEQGGYGYT
>TRBJ1-4|TRBV7-9
ASSSPGAAGKLF
>TRBJ2-1|TRBV5-1
ASSFRDRVGNEQF
>TRBJ2-2|TRBV3-1/TRBV3-2
ASSPLGGELNTGELF
>TRBJ1-5|TRBV10-3
AISEARGTDSNQPQH
>TRBJ2-5|TRBV7-8
ASSPTAVATGTQY
>TRBJ1-1|TRBV7-2
ASSFWMTGGTEAF
>TRBJ2-7|TRBV5-4
ASSPVGGPYEQY
>TRBJ2-3|TRBV5-1
ASRGEAGGPPDTQY
>TRBJ1-6|TRBV19
ASSIDNTGNSPLH
>TRBJ1-2|TRBV2
AVSGSLGYGYT
>TRBJ2-3|TRBV25-1
ASSQGSQADTQY
>TRBJ1-5|TRBV3-1/TRBV3-2
ASSRTGGRQPQH
>TRBJ1-1|TRBV21-1
ASSKRVNTEAF
>TRBJ1-4|TRBV9
ASSVAPDRGEKLF
>TRBJ1-1|TRBV5-5
ASSQGHNTEAF
>TRBJ2-3|TRBV5-4
ASSLRLAGAADTQY
>TRBJ1-1|TRBV24-1
ATSSDTEAF
>TRBJ1-5|TRBV14
ASSQDSGQGGYSGNQPQH
>TRBJ1-1|TRBV5-1
ASSLGTGKREAF
>TRBJ1-2|TRBV6-5
ASSYSTGHGYT
>TRBJ2-3|TRBV6-6
ASSQTGTDTQY
>TRBJ1-2|TRBV25-1
ASSEWGGHGYT
>TRBJ1-4|TRBV28
ASSSTGENEKLF
>TRBJ1-2|TRBV12-5
ASGLVPGAYGYT
>TRBJ2-7|TRBV6-5
ASNQPTRGLYEQY
>TRBJ2-1|TRBV19
ASRPAGTSGGAFYNEQF
>TRBJ2-1|TRBV6-4
ASSDSGGHNEQF
>TRBJ2-3|TRBV9
ASSRLTGPDTQY
>TRBJ2-7|TRBV28
ASSRLAGPGEQY
>TRBJ2-3|TRBV13
ASSPREEDTQY
>TRBJ1-1|TRBV19
ASNSAEATEAF
>TRBJ1-3|TRBV12-5
ASGLVQGIRSGNTIY
>TRBJ1-5|TRBV5-8
ASSLARVLRNQPQH